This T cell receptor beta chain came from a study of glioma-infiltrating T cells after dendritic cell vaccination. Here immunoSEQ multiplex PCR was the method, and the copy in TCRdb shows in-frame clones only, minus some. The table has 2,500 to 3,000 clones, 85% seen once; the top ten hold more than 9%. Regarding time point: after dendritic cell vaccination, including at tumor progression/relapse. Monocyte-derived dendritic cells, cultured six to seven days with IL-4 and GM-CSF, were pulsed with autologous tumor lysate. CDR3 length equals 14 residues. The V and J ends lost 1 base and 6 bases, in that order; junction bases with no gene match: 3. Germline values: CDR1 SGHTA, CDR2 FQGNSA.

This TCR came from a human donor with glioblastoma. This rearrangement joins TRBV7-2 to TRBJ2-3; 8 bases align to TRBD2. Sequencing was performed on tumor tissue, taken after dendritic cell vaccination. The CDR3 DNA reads TGTGCCAGCAGCTTAGGATTAGCGGGGGATACGCAGTATTTT. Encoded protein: CASSLGLAGDTQYF.